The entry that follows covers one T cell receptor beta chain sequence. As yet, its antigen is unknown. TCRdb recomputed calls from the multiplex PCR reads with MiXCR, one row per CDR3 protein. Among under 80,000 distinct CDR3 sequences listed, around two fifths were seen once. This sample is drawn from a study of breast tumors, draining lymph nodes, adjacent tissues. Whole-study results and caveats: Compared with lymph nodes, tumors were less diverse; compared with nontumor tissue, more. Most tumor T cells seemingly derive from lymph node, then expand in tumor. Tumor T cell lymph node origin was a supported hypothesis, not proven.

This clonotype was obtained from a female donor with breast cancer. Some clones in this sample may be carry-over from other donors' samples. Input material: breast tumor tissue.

CDR3: CATQDFYSGNTIYF. For the CDR3, the DNA is TGTGCCACCCAGGACTTTTACTCTGGAAACACCATATATTTT. The chain has TRBV6-2 or TRBV6-3 and TRBJ1-3; D remains unclear. Per germline, CDR1 MNHEY and CDR2 SVGEGT. The length of the CDR3 is 14 residues. Deletions cut 10 bases from V and 0 bases from J, with 13 bases between.